Listed here is a single T cell receptor beta chain. One junction end does not reproduce the germline sequence, and a read error may be involved. The CDR3 extends over 15 amino acids. The data are from a study of blood T cells in healthy people across ages. Using a J-beta primer mix together with a sample-barcoded 5' primer, a second PCR was run for roughly 6 to 12 cycles. A single record per CDR3 protein comes from TCRdb applying MiXCR to the 5' RACE reads. The data show 650,000 to 800,000 distinct CDR3 sequences, roughly half seen once. V usage is TRBV12-3 or TRBV12-4 and J usage is TRBJ2-6, with D perhaps TRBD1 (5 bases). The sequenced sample consisted of blood. The sequence derives from a woman aged 80 or older in good health. As DNA, the CDR3 is TGTGCCAGCAGTTTGGGCTTATCTGGGGCCGACGTCCTGACTTTC. Residues: CASSLGLSGADVLTF.